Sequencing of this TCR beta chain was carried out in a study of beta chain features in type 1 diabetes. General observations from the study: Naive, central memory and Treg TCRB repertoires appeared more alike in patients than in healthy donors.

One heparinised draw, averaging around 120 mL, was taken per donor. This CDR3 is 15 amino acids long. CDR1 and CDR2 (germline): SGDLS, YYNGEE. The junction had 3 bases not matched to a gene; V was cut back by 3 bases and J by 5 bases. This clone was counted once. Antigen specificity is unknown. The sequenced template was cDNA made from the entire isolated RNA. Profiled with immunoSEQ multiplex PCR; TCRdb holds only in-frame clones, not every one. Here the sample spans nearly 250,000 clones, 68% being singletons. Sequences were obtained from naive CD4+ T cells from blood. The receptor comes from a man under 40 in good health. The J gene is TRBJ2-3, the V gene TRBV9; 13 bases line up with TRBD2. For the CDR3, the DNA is TGTGCCAGCAGCGGGACTAGCGGGAGAATAGATACGCAGTATTTT. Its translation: CASSGTSGRIDTQYF.